This T cell receptor (beta chain) was found in a study of blood T cell repertoires in COVID-19. Study details: Nucleic acid was either cDNA or gDNA, and it came from T cells, B-cell-depleted T cells, or PBMCs.

Germline V gives CDR1 SGHNT, CDR2 YYREEE (reference sequence). Trimming stripped 4 bases from V and 0 bases from J, with 10 bases between. There are 14 residues in the CDR3. How the authors handled the data: Estimation of nucleated cell counts was performed using reference gene primer amplification. The method was immunoSEQ multiplex PCR; TCRdb's version includes in-frame clones alone and lacks a portion of them. The DNA gave D and trimming, while V, J and clone size come from that table. The data contain 160,000 or so clones, about 81% of them singletons. Sequenced sample: peripheral blood. This chain uses TRBV5-4 with TRBJ1-2, with unresolved D. The receptor was derived from a woman aged 70-85 years with acute or convalescent COVID-19. CDR3 residues: CASSDGETNYGYTF. DNA of the CDR3: TGTGCCAGCAGCGACGGGGAAACTAACTATGGCTACACCTTC. The whole variable domain, filled in from reference TRBV5-4 and TRBJ1-2, reads ETGVTQSPTHLIKTRGQQVTLRCSSQSGHNTVSWYQQALGQGPQFIFQYYREEENGRGNFPPRFSGLQFPNYSSELNVNALELDDSALYLCASSDGETNYGYTFGSGTRLTVV.